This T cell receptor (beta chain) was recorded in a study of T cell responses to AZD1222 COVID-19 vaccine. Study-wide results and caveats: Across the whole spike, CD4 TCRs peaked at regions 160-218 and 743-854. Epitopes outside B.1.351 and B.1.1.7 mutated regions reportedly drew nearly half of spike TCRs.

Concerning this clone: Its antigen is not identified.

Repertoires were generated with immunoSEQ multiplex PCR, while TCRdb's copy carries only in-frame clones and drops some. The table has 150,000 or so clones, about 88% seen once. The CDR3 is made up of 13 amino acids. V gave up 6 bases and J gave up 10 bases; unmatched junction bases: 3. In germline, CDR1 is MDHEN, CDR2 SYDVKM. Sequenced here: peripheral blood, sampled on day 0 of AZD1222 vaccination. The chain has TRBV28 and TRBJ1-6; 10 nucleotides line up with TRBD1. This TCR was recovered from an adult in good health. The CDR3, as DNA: TGTGCCAGCAGGGGGACAGGGGACTCACCCCTCCACTTT. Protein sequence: CASRGTGDSPLHF.